Listed here are 30 T cell receptor beta chains from one sample, sequenced in a study of early T cells in non-severe SARS-CoV-2 infection. TCRdb fed the 5' RACE reads into MiXCR, producing one record per CDR3 protein. The data hold about 98,000 distinct CDR3 sequences, with less than 15% observed a single time. The material sequenced was whole blood. The receptors shown here come from an adult who was a healthcare worker with PCR-confirmed SARS-CoV-2 infection or an uninfected control (not recorded which).

The chain links TRBV14 to TRBJ1-3; D unclear. Between the trimmed V and J ends, which lost 3 bases and 4 bases, there was a span of 1 base. CDR1 and CDR2 (germline): SGHDN, FVKESK. The length of the CDR3 is 11 residues. The DNA of the CDR3 is TGTGCCAGCAGCCACGGAAACACCATATATTTT. Translation gives CASSHGNTIYF.

This clonotype was seen a few times. This chain uses TRBV3-1 with TRBJ1-1; D unclear. The CDR3 has 13 amino acids. The germline V and J ends were trimmed by 1 base and 7 bases, with 10 bases remaining between them. The V gene's germline CDR1 is LGHDT and CDR2 YNNKEL (reference sequence). CDR3 in DNA: TGTGCCAGCAGCCAAGTAGGTGGCGGTGAAGCTTTCTTT. Translating gives CASSQVGGGEAFF.

Only a few counts were recorded for this clonotype. The chain joins TRBV29-1 to TRBJ1-1; 11 bases are shared with TRBD1. Germline V lookup: CDR1 SQVTM, CDR2 ANQGSEA. The CDR3 length is 13 residues. V shed 8 bases and J 4 bases; nucleotides not matched to a gene: 6. CDR3 DNA sequence: TGCAGCACCCGGACAGGGGGCTCCACTGAAGCTTTCTTT. Its translation is CSTRTGGSTEAFF. Based on the CDR3 plus reference TRBV29-1 and TRBJ1-1, the full variable domain is SAVISQKPSRDICQRGTSLTIQCQVDSQVTMMFWYRQQPGQSLTLIATANQGSEATYESGFVIDKFPISRPNLTFSTLTVSNMSPEDSSIYLCSTRTGGSTEAFFGQGTRLTVV.

The chain combines TRBV20-1 with TRBJ2-7; D is possibly TRBD1 (6 bases). The CDR3 runs 14 residues. V lost 6 bases and J lost 1, with 16 bases in between. CDR1 DFQATT and CDR2 SNEGSKA come from the germline V gene (reference sequence). The CDR3 sequence is CSAPAEDRSYEQYF. CDR3 in DNA: TGCAGTGCCCCAGCGGAAGACAGGTCCTACGAGCAGTACTTC.

The chain couples TRBV18 to TRBJ2-7; the D is unclear. Germline CDR1 and CDR2: KGHSH and LQKENI. V gave up 2 bases and J gave up 0 bases, with 8 bases separating them. CDR3 length: 14 residues. The CDR3 DNA reads as TGTGCCAGCTCACCATCAGGATCCTCCTACGAGCAGTACTTC. Translating it yields CASSPSGSSYEQYF.

The rearrangement uses TRBV18 and TRBJ1-3, with TRBD1 as a possible D gene (6 bases). Per the germline V gene, CDR1 is KGHSH and CDR2 is LQKENI. Trimming took off 3 bases at V and 2 bases at J, with 8 bases between the two ends. The CDR3 has 14 residues. The CDR3 loop is CASSPGTPGNTIYF. The CDR3 nucleotides are TGTGCCAGCTCACCCGGGACACCTGGAAACACCATATATTTT. Variable domain in full (rest from reference TRBV18 and TRBJ1-3): NAGVMQNPRHLVRRRGQEARLRCSPMKGHSHVYWYRQLPEEGLKFMVYLQKENIIDESGMPKERFSAEFPKEGPSILRIQQVVRGDSAAYFCASSPGTPGNTIYFGEGSWLTVV.

This clonotype has at least ten counts. This sequence joins TRBV25-1 and TRBJ2-1; a weak D match, TRBD2 (6 bases). This CDR3 spans 19 amino acids. Per the germline V gene, CDR1 is MGHDK and CDR2 is SYGVNS. The ends were cut back, 4 bases at V and 3 bases at J, with 25 bases in the middle. In nucleotides, the CDR3 is TGTGCCAGCAGTGGAGGTCACGGGACTCCACTGAATGTCTACAATGAGCAGTTCTTC. Protein product: CASSGGHGTPLNVYNEQFF.

This clonotype was seen many times. This sequence joins TRBV4-3 and TRBJ1-1; D might be TRBD1 (6 bases). Trimming shortened V by 3 bases and J by 7 bases, and 12 bases separated the two germline ends. The CDR3 contains 13 residues. CDR1 is LGHNA, CDR2 YSLEER, per germline. CDR3 loop: CASSQGAFSEAFF. CDR3 DNA: TGCGCCAGCAGCCAGGGGGCCTTTAGTGAAGCTTTCTTT.

This chain links TRBV6-1 with TRBJ2-1; maybe TRBD1 (6 bases). The length of the CDR3 is 14 residues. The V end was cut by 3 bases, the J end by 10 bases, with 16 bases between. Germline values: CDR1 MNHNS, CDR2 SASEGT. The CDR3 loop reads CASSEPWTAPEQFF. The CDR3 DNA sequence: TGTGCCAGCAGTGAGCCCTGGACAGCGCCAGAGCAGTTCTTC.

This sequence joins TRBV4-3 and TRBJ1-3; the D is unclear. Trimming removed 1 base from V and 4 bases from J, with 11 bases in between. Germline lookup yields CDR1 LGHNA and CDR2 YSLEER. This CDR3 has 15 residues. DNA for the CDR3: TGCGCCAGCAGCCAAGTGGCATCTCTGGGAAACACCATATATTTT. Amino acids: CASSQVASLGNTIYF.

This clonotype was observed many times. The chain carries TRBV20-1 and TRBJ2-7; 9 bases fit TRBD2. The CDR3 sequence is 14 residues long. CDR1 DFQATT and CDR2 SNEGSKA come from the germline V gene (reference sequence). The V segment lost 3 bases and the J segment 0 bases; nucleotides outside the gene matches: 3. The CDR3 coding sequence is TGCAGTGCTAGTTCTAGCGGGGCCTCCTACGAGCAGTACTTC. The encoded protein is CSASSSGASYEQYF.

This clonotype was observed at least ten times. The chain is built from TRBV6-1 and TRBJ1-1, with D uncertain. Deletions cut 6 bases from V and 8 bases from J, with 7 bases between. Germline assignment: CDR1 MNHNS and CDR2 SASEGT. The CDR3 loop spans 10 amino acids. Here the CDR3 reads CASRDGEAFF. The CDR3 nucleotides read TGTGCCAGCAGGGACGGAGAAGCTTTCTTT.

In its sample, this clonotype was seen many times. This chain joins TRBV24-1 and TRBJ2-7; 9 bases are a match to TRBD1. Germline loops: CDR1 KGHDR, CDR2 SFDVKD. The V and J ends lost 9 bases and 6 bases, in that order; junction bases with no gene match: 5. The CDR3 length is 12 residues. The CDR3 DNA reads as TGTGCCACCGGGGACAGGGTAGGCGAGCAGTACTTC. Translated: CATGDRVGEQYF.

This clonotype appeared many times. The chain is built from TRBV6-1 and TRBJ2-2; D ambiguous. The CDR3 length is 13 residues. Trimming pared 11 bases from V and 5 bases from J, leaving 15 bases between. Germline lookup yields CDR1 MNHNS and CDR2 SASEGT. The CDR3 sequence: CAGKLVATGELFF. CDR3 in DNA: TGTGCCGGAAAGTTAGTAGCAACCGGGGAGCTGTTTTTT.

The rearrangement joins TRBV9 to TRBJ2-7; possible D gene TRBD2, 6 bases. The V end lost 3 bases, the J end lost 4 bases, and 17 bases lay between the germline ends. Germline CDR1 and CDR2: SGDLS and YYNGEE. CDR3 length: 15 amino acids. As DNA, the CDR3 is TGTGCCAGCAGCGCGCACTCGGGACTCCAATACGAGCAGTACTTC. Protein product: CASSAHSGLQYEQYF.

Only a few counts were recorded for this clonotype. The chain couples TRBV7-2 to TRBJ2-7, with TRBD2 as a possible D gene (5 bases). V lost 1 base and J 5 bases, leaving 15 bases between the germline ends. The CDR3 has 15 residues. Germline V CDR1 and CDR2: SGHTA, FQGNSA. CDR3 DNA sequence: TGTGCCAGCAGCTTAGTGAGGGCCAGTTATCACGAGCAGTACTTC. Protein: CASSLVRASYHEQYF.

The gene calls are TRBV5-4 and TRBJ1-1; D possibly corresponds to TRBD1 (6 bases). V was shortened by 1 base and J by 2 bases, with 18 bases between the two germline ends. The CDR3 totals 17 residues. Per the germline V gene, CDR1 is SGHNT and CDR2 is YYREEE (reference sequence). CDR3 protein: CASSLRPGATGNTEAFF. DNA of the CDR3: TGTGCCAGCAGCTTGAGGCCGGGGGCGACTGGTAACACTGAAGCTTTCTTT.

Ten or more counts support this clonotype. This chain links TRBV11-2 with TRBJ2-3; 8 bases are a match to TRBD2. Germline assignment: CDR1 SGHAT and CDR2 FQNNGV. The CDR3 loop spans 14 amino acids. V dropped 5 bases and J dropped 1; count of bases not matched to a gene: 2. CDR3 loop: CASSPGGGTDTQYF. For the CDR3, the DNA is TGTGCCAGCAGCCCGGGAGGGGGCACAGATACGCAGTATTTT.

The genes are TRBV28 and TRBJ2-1; maybe TRBD2 (5 bases). There are 16 residues in the CDR3. V lost 6 bases and J lost 6, with 21 bases in between. CDR1 is MDHEN, CDR2 SYDVKM, per germline. CDR3 sequence (DNA): TGTGCCAGCAGCCATGGACGGTTTGAGGGTCCCAATGAGCAGTTCTTC. Translating it yields CASSHGRFEGPNEQFF.

V and J are TRBV11-2 and TRBJ2-7; D perhaps matches TRBD2 (5 bases). V shed 1 base and J shed 3 bases, with 10 bases lying between them. The CDR3 is 14 amino acids. The germline V gene encodes CDR1 SGHAT and CDR2 FQNNGV. CDR3 DNA: TGTGCCAGCAGCTTAGGGTTCGGGGTCTACGAGCAGTACTTC. Its translation is CASSLGFGVYEQYF.

This clonotype was seen at least ten times. The rearrangement uses TRBV20-1 and TRBJ2-7; TRBD2 matches at 15 bases. The V gene end was trimmed by 5 bases and the J gene end by 7 bases; junction bases not matched to a gene: 12. This CDR3 spans 16 amino acids. The germline V gene has CDR1 DFQATT and CDR2 SNEGSKA (reference sequence). The CDR3 bases are TGCAGTGCTCCGGGACTAGCGGGAGGTTCTTATGAAGAGCAGTACTTC. Translation: CSAPGLAGGSYEEQYF.

This clonotype has more than one count but fewer than ten. The chain recombines TRBV6-6 with TRBJ2-4; 14 bases are a match to TRBD2. Trimming removed 6 bases from V and 0 bases from J; junction bases left unmatched: 7. This CDR3 is 18 amino acids long. Germline V gives CDR1 MNHNY, CDR2 SVGAGI (reference sequence). The CDR3, as DNA: TGTGCCAGCAGACCCGGACTAGCGGGAGGACTAGCCAAAAACATTCAGTACTTC. It translates to CASRPGLAGGLAKNIQYF.

The chain couples TRBV18 to TRBJ2-6; 8 nucleotides agree with TRBD1. The V and J ends lost 6 bases and 0 bases, in that order; junction bases with no gene match: 1. Germline-derived CDR1 and CDR2 are KGHSH and LQKENI. This CDR3 is 15 amino acids long. The CDR3 nucleotides read TGTGCCAGCTCCGGACAGGGCTCTGGGGCCAACGTCCTGACTTTC. This codes for CASSGQGSGANVLTF.

This chain joins TRBV27 and TRBJ2-1; perhaps TRBD2 as D (5 bases). Germline CDR1 reads MNHEY; CDR2 reads SMNVEV (reference sequence). V was shortened by 2 bases and J by 7 bases, with 12 bases between the two germline ends. The CDR3 covers 14 residues. For the CDR3, the DNA is TGTGCCAGCAGTTTAAACGGGATTGGGAATGAGCAGTTCTTC. It yields the protein CASSLNGIGNEQFF.

About this clonotype: A single base separates this from a much larger clone, so it may be a read error. The rearrangement joins TRBV7-8 to TRBJ2-1, with TRBD2 identical over 9 bases. In germline, CDR1 is SGHVS, CDR2 FQNEAQ. The CDR3 length is 14 residues. Here the CDR3 DNA reads TGTGTCAGCAGCTTAGCGGGAGTGGGGAATGAGCAGTTCTTC. This sequence encodes CVSSLAGVGNEQFF.

This clonotype has ten or more counts. The chain combines TRBV29-1 with TRBJ2-1, with 8 bases aligning to TRBD2. The CDR3 consists of 15 residues. The germline gives CDR1 SQVTM, CDR2 ANQGSEA. With 4 bases clipped from V and 4 bases from J, the junction kept 9 bases outside the gene matches. The CDR3 sequence is CSVAAGGRTYNEQFF. The CDR3 DNA is TGCAGCGTTGCGGCTGGCGGGAGGACGTACAATGAGCAGTTCTTC.

This clonotype was counted ten times or more. The CDR3: CASSQDSFQGNSPLHF. DNA for the CDR3: TGCGCCAGCAGCCAAGATTCGTTCCAGGGAAATTCACCCCTCCACTTT. The V call is TRBV4-1, the J call TRBJ1-6, with D perhaps TRBD1 (5 bases). CDR1 is MGHRA and CDR2 is YSYEKL in the germline V gene. There are 16 residues in the CDR3. Between the trimmed V and J ends, which lost 0 bases and 7 bases, there was a span of 13 bases.

Only a few counts were recorded for this clonotype. The chain joins TRBV4-1 to TRBJ2-5; TRBD2 matches at 11 bases. Germline trimming cut 4 bases from V and 6 bases from J; bases unmatched to any gene: 13. Looked up from germline, CDR1 is MGHRA and CDR2 is YSYEKL. The CDR3 has 17 amino acids. The CDR3 is CASSPSLLAGGRKTQYF. The CDR3 DNA is TGCGCCAGCAGCCCTTCCTTGCTAGCGGGAGGAAGGAAGACCCAGTACTTC.

The chain links TRBV10-3 to TRBJ2-7; the D gene is possibly TRBD1 (5 bases). The CDR3 consists of 14 residues. Between the trimmed V and J ends, which lost 2 bases and 0 bases, there was a span of 8 bases. CDR1 ENHRY and CDR2 SYGVKD come from the germline V gene. CDR3 DNA sequence: TGTGCCATCAGTGAGAAGGGGTCCTCCTACGAGCAGTACTTC. This encodes CAISEKGSSYEQYF.

The chain carries TRBV12-3 or TRBV12-4 and TRBJ2-7; D may be TRBD2 (6 bases). Trimming took 6 bases from V and 4 from J, leaving 13 bases between them. The CDR3 sequence is 13 residues long. This chain's CDR3 is CASSPEGMYEQYF. The CDR3 bases are TGTGCCAGCAGCCCGGAGGGAATGTACGAGCAGTACTTC.